The rows below give T cell receptor beta chains drawn from one sample of a study of cytomegalovirus exposure and HLA in healthy donors. The protocol was immunoSEQ multiplex PCR, while the TCRdb copy is restricted to in-frame clones and leaves out a portion. Of 110,000 to 150,000 clones listed, roughly four fifths are singletons. The sequenced sample consisted of PBMCs. Receptor source: a woman aged 35 to 49 in good health and CMV-seronegative. Both conserved end residues are part of each CDR3. The order of the fields is V gene, D gene, J gene, clone size, CDR3 protein, CDR3 DNA. A D gene is named only where the DNA matches it firmly. Clone size is given for some rows only: seen once, a few or many times, or a class if the clone is expanded.

TRBV9,TRBD1,TRBJ2-5,NA,CASSAILTGGTGETQYF,TGTGCCAGCAGCGCTATCCTGACAGGGGGTACGGGAGAGACCCAGTACTTC
TRBV7-8,NA,TRBJ1-1,NA,CASSLALTGGMNTEAFF,TGTGCCAGCAGCTTAGCGCTAACGGGGGGAATGAACACTGAAGCTTTCTTT
TRBV15,NA,TRBJ1-4,NA,CATRRYLAEKLFF,TGTGCCACCAGGAGGTATCTTGCTGAAAAACTGTTTTTT
TRBV7-9,NA,TRBJ2-5,few,CASSPSGETQYF,TGTGCCAGCAGCCCATCAGGAGAGACCCAGTACTTC
TRBV7-2,TRBD1,TRBJ2-1,once,CASSLGPQGALREQFF,TGTGCCAGCAGCTTAGGTCCGCAGGGGGCCTTGAGGGAGCAGTTCTTC
TRBV11-2,NA,TRBJ2-1,once,CASSFYRDIKDEQFF,TGTGCCAGCAGCTTCTACCGGGATATAAAGGATGAGCAGTTCTTC
TRBV9,TRBD1,TRBJ2-2,NA,CASRRDSANTGELFF,TGTGCCAGCAGAAGGGACAGTGCGAACACCGGGGAGCTGTTTTTT
TRBV5-8,NA,TRBJ2-7,few,CASSLYGIGGEQYF,TGTGCCAGCAGCTTGTACGGGATAGGTGGCGAGCAGTACTTC
TRBV5-1,TRBD1,TRBJ2-6,NA,CASSLSFGTALGSGANVLTF,TGCGCCAGCAGCTTGAGTTTTGGGACAGCCCTGGGCTCTGGGGCCAACGTCCTGACTTTC
TRBV4-1,NA,TRBJ2-1,NA,CAISGVNYNEQFF,TGCGCCATTTCAGGGGTAAATTACAATGAGCAGTTCTTC
TRBV25-1,TRBD1,TRBJ1-2,NA,CASSEVGTGALRGYTF,TGTGCCAGCAGTGAGGTCGGGACAGGGGCTTTGAGGGGCTACACCTTC
TRBV11-2,TRBD1,TRBJ2-3,NA,CASSLHAGQARATDTQYF,TGTGCCAGCAGCCTACATGCGGGACAGGCCCGTGCCACAGATACGCAGTATTTT
TRBV5-1,NA,TRBJ2-5,NA,CASSPEVETQYF,TGCGCCAGCAGCCCGGAGGTGGAGACCCAGTACTTC
TRBV27,NA,TRBJ2-3,once,CASSFSANTDTQYF,TGTGCCAGCAGTTTTTCAGCGAACACAGATACGCAGTATTTT
TRBV6-6,TRBD1,TRBJ1-1,NA,CASRRRTGAGTEAFF,TGTGCCAGCAGACGACGGACAGGGGCGGGCACTGAAGCTTTCTTT
TRBV4-2,NA,TRBJ2-7,NA,CASSQGERLSASPSHEQYF,TGTGCCAGCAGCCAAGGGGAGAGGCTTAGTGCATCTCCTTCGCACGAGCAGTACTTC
TRBV27,TRBD2,TRBJ2-3,NA,CASSFPGTSVQYF,TGTGCCAGCAGTTTTCCAGGGACTAGCGTGCAGTATTTT
TRBV28,NA,TRBJ2-1,NA,CASSSPAGASYNEQFF,TGTGCCAGCAGTTCCCCCGCGGGGGCCTCCTACAATGAGCAGTTCTTC
TRBV9,TRBD1,TRBJ1-1,NA,CASSTTTGVGTEAFF,TGTGCCAGCAGCACCACGACAGGGGTCGGCACTGAAGCTTTCTTT
TRBV28,TRBD1,TRBJ2-7,NA,CASSEIPGTEKDYEQYF,TGTGCCAGCAGTGAAATTCCGGGGACAGAGAAGGACTACGAGCAGTACTTC
TRBV4-1,NA,TRBJ2-1,NA,CASSQGLARSEEFF,TGCGCCAGCAGCCAAGGGTTGGCCCGGTCGGAGGAGTTCTTC
TRBV2,NA,TRBJ2-7,NA,CASSEAVSEQYF,TGTGCCAGCAGTGAAGCGGTTAGCGAGCAGTACTTC